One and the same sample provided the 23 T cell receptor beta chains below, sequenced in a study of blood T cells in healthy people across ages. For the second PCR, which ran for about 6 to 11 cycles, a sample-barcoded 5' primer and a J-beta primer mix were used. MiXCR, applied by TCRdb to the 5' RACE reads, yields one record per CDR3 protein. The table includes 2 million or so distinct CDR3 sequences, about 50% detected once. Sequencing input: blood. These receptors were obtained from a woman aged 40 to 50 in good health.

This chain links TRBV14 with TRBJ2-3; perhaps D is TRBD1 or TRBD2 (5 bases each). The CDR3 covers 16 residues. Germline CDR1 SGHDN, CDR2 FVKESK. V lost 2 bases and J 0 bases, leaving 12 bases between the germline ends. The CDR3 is CASSQRDRISTDTQYF. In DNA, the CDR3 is TGTGCCAGCAGCCAACGGGACCGAATTAGCACAGATACGCAGTATTTT.

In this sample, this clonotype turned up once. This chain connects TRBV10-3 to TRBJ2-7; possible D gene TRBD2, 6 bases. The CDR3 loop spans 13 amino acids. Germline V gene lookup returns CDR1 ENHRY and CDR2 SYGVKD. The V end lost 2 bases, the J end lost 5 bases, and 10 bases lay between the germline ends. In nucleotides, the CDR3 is TGTGCCATCAGTGAGGGCGGGGTGAACGAGCAGTACTTC. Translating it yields CAISEGGVNEQYF.

CDR3 in amino acids: CSVGQGRAQETQYF. CDR3 DNA: TGCAGCGTTGGACAGGGCCGGGCCCAAGAGACCCAGTACTTC. The gene calls are TRBV29-1 and TRBJ2-5; 7 bases fit TRBD1. V shed 4 bases and J 1 base; nucleotides not matched to a gene: 6. In germline, CDR1 is SQVTM, CDR2 ANQGSEA. This CDR3 is built from 14 residues.

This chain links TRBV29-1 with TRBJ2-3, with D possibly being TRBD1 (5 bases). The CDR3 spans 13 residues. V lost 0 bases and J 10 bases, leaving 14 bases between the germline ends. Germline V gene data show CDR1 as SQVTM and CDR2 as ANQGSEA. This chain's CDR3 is CSVEDQGSLAQYF. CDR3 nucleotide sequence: TGCAGCGTTGAAGATCAGGGAAGTTTAGCGCAGTATTTT.

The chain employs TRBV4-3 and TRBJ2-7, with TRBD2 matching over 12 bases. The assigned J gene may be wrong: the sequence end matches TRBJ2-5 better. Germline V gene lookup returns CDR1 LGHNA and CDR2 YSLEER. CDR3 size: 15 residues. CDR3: CASSRTSGVVETQYF. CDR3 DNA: TGCGCCAGCAGCCGGACTAGCGGGGTTGTAGAGACCCAGTACTTC.

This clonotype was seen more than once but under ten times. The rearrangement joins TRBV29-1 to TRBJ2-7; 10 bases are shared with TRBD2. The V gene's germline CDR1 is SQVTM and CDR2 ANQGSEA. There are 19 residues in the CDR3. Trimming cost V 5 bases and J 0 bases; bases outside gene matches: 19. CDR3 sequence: CSVLYRGRASGGRSYEQYF. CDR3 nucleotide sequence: TGCAGCGTTCTTTACCGGGGGCGGGCTAGCGGGGGCCGCTCCTACGAGCAGTACTTC.

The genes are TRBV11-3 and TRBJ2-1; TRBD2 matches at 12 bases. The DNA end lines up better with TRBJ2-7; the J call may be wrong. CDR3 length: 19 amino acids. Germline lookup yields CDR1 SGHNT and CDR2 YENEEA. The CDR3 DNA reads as TGTGCCAGCAGCTTAATGGGCCGGCTAGCGGGGGGGCCTGAGAATGAGCAGTACTTC. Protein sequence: CASSLMGRLAGGPENEQYF.

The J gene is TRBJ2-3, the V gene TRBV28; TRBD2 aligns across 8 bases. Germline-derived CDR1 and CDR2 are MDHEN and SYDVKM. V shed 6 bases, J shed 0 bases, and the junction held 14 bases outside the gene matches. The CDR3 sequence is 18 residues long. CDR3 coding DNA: TGTGCCAGCAGCCAATATCCGCTTGCGGGGGGAAGCACAGATACGCAGTATTTT. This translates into CASSQYPLAGGSTDTQYF.

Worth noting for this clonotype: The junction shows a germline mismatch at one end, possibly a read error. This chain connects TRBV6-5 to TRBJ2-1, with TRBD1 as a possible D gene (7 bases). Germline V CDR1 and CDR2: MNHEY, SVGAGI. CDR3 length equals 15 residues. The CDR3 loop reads CVSSYSQGGYNEQFF. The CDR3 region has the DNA TGTGTCAGCAGTTACTCCCAGGGGGGCTACAATGAGCAGTTCTTC.

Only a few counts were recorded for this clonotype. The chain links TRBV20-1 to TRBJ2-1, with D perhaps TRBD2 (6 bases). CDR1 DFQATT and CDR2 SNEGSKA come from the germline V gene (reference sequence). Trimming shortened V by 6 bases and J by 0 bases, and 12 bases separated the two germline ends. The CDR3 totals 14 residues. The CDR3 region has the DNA TGCAGTGCAAACGGACTAAGCTCCTACAATGAGCAGTTCTTC. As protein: CSANGLSSYNEQFF.

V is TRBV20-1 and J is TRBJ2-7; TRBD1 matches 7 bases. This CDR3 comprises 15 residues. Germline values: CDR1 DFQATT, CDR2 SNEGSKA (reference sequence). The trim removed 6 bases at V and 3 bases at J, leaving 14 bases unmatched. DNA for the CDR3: TGCAGTGCGAGAACGACAGGGCCTCCTCACTACGAGCAGTACTTC. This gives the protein CSARTTGPPHYEQYF.

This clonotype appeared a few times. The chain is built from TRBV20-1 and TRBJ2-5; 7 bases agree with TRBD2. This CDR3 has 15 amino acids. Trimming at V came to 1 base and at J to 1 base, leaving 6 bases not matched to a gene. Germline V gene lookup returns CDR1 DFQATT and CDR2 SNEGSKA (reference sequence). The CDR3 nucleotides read TGCAGTGCTAGAGTAGGCGGGGGAGTCCAAGAGACCCAGTACTTC. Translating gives CSARVGGGVQETQYF.

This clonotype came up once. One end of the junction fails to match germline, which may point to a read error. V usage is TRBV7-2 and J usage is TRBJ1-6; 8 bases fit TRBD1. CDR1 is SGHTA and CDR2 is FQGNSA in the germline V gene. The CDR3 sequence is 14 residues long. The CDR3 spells CASSLDRADSPPHF. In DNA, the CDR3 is TGTGCCAGCAGCTTGGACAGGGCGGATTCACCCCCCCACTTT.

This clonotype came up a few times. The CDR3: CATSRDLSLNNEQFF. CDR3 nucleotide sequence: TGTGCCACCAGCAGAGATCTATCCTTGAACAATGAGCAGTTCTTC. The chain couples TRBV15 to TRBJ2-1; D not certain. Trimming stripped 0 bases from V and 5 bases from J, with 11 bases between. CDR3 length equals 15 residues. Germline lookup yields CDR1 LNHNV and CDR2 YYDKDF (reference sequence).

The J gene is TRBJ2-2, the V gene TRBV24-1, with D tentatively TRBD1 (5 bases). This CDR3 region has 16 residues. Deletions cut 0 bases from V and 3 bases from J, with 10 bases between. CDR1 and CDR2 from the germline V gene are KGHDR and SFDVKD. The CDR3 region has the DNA TGTGCCACCAGTGATTTGGGCAGGGCTGACACCGGGGAGCTGTTTTTT. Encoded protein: CATSDLGRADTGELFF.

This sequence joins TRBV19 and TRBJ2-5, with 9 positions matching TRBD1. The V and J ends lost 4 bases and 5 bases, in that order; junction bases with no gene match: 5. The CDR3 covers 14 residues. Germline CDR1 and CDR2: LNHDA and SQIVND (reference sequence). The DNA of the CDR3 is TGTGCCAGTAGTACCGGGACAGGGACCGAGACCCAGTACTTC. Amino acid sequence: CASSTGTGTETQYF.

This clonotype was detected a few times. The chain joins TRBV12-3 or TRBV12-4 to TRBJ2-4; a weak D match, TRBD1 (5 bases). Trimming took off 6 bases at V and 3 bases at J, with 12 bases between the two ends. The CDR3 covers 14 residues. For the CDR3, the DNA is TGTGCCAGCAGGCCGGACACTTACAAAAACATTCAGTACTTC. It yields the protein CASRPDTYKNIQYF.

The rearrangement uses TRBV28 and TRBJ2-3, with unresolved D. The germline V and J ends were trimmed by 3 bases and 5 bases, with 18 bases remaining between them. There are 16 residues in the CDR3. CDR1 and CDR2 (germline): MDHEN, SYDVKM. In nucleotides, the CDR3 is TGTGCCAGCAGTTTTGTGGGGATCAATTTCGGAGATACGCAGTATTTT. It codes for CASSFVGINFGDTQYF.

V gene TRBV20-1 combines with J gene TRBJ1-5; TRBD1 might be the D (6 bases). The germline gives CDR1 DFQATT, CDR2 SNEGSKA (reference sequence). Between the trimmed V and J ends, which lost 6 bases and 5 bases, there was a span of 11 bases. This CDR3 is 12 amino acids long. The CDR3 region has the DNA TGCAGTGCCCACAGGGCTGATCAGCCCCAGCATTTT. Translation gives CSAHRADQPQHF.

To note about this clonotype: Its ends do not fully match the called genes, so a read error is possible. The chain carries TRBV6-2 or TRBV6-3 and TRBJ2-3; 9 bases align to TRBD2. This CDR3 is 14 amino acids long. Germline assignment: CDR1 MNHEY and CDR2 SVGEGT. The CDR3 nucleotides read TGTGCCTGCAGTAGCGGGGGACCCCGAGATACGCAGTATTTT. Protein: CACSSGGPRDTQYF.

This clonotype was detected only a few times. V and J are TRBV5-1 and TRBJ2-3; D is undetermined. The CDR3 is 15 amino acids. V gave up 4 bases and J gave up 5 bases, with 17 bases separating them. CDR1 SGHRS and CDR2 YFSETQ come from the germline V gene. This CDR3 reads CASSRPETSGDTQYF. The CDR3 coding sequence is TGCGCCAGCAGCCGCCCCGAGACGAGTGGAGATACGCAGTATTTT.

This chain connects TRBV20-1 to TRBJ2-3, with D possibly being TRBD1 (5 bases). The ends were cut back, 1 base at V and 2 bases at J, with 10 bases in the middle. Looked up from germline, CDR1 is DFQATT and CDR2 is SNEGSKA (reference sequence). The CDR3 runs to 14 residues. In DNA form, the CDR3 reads TGCAGTGCTAGAGTAGGGGCCACCACAGATACGCAGTATTTT. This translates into CSARVGATTDTQYF.

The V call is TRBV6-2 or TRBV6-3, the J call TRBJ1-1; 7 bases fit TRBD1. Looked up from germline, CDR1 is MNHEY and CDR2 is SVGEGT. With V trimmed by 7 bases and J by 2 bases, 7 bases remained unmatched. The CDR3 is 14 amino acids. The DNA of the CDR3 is TGTGCCAGCAAGCGACAGGGAAGAAACACTGAAGCTTTCTTT. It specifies CASKRQGRNTEAFF.